This record covers a single T cell receptor (beta chain). The source of the sample is a study of blood T cell repertoires in COVID-19. About the research overall: Sites in the United States, Italy and Spain provided acute and convalescent COVID-19 samples.

Data came from immunoSEQ multiplex PCR; TCRdb stores just in-frame clones and leaves some out. The table shows around 67,000 clones, with over 65% occurring only once. V was pared by 4 bases and J by 5 bases, with 11 bases between. The CDR3 runs to 14 residues. CDR1 and CDR2 (germline): KGHDR, SFDVKD. The V and J genes are TRBV24-1 and TRBJ1-5; D is uncertain. The sequenced material came from peripheral blood. The TCR originated in a woman between 65 and 79 years old with acute or convalescent COVID-19. CDR3 region: CATSEAGIHQPQHF. As DNA, the CDR3 is TGTGCCACCAGTGAGGCAGGCATTCATCAGCCCCAGCATTTT.